The following is a T cell receptor beta chain sequence with its context. Its specificity is unknown. No patient escaped relapse after autologous stem cell transplantation, and brentuximab vedotin exposure varied. Complete response, partial response or progressive disease were the best responses. The data derive from a study of PD-1 blockade in classical Hodgkin lymphoma. The germline gives CDR1 SGHTA, CDR2 FQGNSA. V was pared by 5 bases and J by 2 bases, with 15 bases between. The CDR3 is 15 amino acids. Data came from immunoSEQ multiplex PCR; TCRdb stores just in-frame clones and leaves some out. The sample records 50,000 to 65,000 clones, 70% to 90% being singletons. General study findings and limits: The study found complete responders had baseline diversity similar to newly diagnosed patients. TCR diversity at baseline was reported to be reduced in newly diagnosed patients relative to healthy donors.

The specimen comprised peripheral blood mononuclear cells (PBMCs), sampled before the second cycle of nivolumab. J is TRBJ2-5 and V is TRBV7-2, with D tentatively TRBD2 (6 bases). This receptor was identified in a human donor with classical Hodgkin lymphoma. This CDR3 is CASSPTGSSQETQYF. CDR3 bases: TGTGCCAGCAGCCCAACCGGGAGTTCTCAAGAGACCCAGTACTTC.